Each of the 2 T cell receptor beta chains below was sequenced from the same sample in a study of blood T cell repertoires in COVID-19. Clones were sequenced by immunoSEQ multiplex PCR, and TCRdb holds only the in-frame ones, with some missing. The sample carries 90,000 to 100,000 clones, 84% recorded once. Sequenced: peripheral blood. Receptors were obtained from a man in his 70s with active or convalescent COVID-19.

The chain uses TRBV6-5 and TRBJ2-5; weak D call: TRBD2 (6 bases). CDR3 length equals 13 residues. Trimming shortened V by 3 bases and J by 3 bases, and 8 bases separated the two germline ends. The V gene's germline CDR1 is MNHEY and CDR2 SVGAGI. CDR3 region: CASSYGGKETQYF. As DNA, the CDR3 is TGTGCCAGCAGTTATGGAGGGAAAGAGACCCAGTACTTC.

The chain links TRBV6-1 to TRBJ1-1; tentatively, D is TRBD1 (6 bases). V was clipped by 0 bases and J by 2 bases, with 16 bases between them. CDR3 length equals 17 residues. Per germline, CDR1 MNHNS and CDR2 SASEGT. The CDR3 DNA reads TGTGCCAGCAGTGAAGCGGCCAGGGGATACTTCAACACTGAAGCTTTCTTT. Amino acid sequence: CASSEAARGYFNTEAFF.